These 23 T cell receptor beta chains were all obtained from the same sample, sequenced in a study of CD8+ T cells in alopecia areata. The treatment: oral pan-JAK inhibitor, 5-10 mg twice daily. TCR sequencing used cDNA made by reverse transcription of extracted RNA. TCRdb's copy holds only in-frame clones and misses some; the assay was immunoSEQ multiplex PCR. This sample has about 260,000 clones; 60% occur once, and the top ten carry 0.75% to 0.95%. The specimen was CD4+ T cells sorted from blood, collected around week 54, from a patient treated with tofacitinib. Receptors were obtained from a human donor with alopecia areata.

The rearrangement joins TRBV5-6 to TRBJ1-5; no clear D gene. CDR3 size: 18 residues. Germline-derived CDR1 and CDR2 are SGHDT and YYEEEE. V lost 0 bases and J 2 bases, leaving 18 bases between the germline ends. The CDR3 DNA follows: TGTGCCAGCAGCTTGGGCCCATCCCACCGGAGGGGCAATCAGCCCCAGCATTTT. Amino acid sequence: CASSLGPSHRRGNQPQHF.

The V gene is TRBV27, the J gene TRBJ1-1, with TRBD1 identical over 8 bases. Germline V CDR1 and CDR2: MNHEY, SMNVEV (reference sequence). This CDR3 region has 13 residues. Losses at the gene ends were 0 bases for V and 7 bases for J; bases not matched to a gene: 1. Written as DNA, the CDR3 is TGTGCCAGCAGTTTATCGACAGGGGTTGAAGCTTTCTTT. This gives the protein CASSLSTGVEAFF.

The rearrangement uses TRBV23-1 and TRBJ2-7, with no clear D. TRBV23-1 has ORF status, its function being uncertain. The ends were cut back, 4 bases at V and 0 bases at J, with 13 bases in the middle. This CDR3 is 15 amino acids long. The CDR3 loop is CASSPESCPSYEQYF. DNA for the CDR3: TGCGCCAGCAGTCCCGAGTCGTGTCCCTCCTACGAGCAGTACTTC.

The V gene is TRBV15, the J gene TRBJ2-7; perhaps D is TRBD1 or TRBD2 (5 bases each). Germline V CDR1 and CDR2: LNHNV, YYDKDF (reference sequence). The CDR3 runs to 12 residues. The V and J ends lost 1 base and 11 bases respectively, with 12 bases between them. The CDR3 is CATSRGPGPEYF. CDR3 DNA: TGTGCCACCAGCAGAGGACCGGGGCCGGAGTACTTC.

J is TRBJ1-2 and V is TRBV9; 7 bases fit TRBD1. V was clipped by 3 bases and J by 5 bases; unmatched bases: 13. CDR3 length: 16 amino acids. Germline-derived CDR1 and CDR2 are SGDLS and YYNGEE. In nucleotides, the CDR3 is TGTGCCAGCAGCGGGGAACAGGGGCCGCTTTGGTATGGCTACACCTTC. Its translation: CASSGEQGPLWYGYTF. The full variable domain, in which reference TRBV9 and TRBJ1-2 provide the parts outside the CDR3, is DSGVTQTPKHLITATGQRVTLRCSPRSGDLSVYWYQQSLDQGLQFLIQYYNGEERAKGNILERFSAQQFPDLHSELNLSSLELGDSALYFCASSGEQGPLWYGYTFGSGTRLTVV.

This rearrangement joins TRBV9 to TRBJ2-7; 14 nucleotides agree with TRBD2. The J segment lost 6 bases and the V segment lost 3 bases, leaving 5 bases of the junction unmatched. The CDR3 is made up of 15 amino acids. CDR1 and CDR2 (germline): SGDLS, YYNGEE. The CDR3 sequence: CASSAGTSGGREQYF. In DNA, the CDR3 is TGTGCCAGCAGCGCCGGGACTAGCGGGGGCCGCGAGCAGTACTTC.

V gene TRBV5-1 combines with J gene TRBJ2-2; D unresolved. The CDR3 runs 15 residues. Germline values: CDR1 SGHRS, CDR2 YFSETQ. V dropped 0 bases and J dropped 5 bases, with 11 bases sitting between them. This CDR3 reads CASSLEGTHTGELFF. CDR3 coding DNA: TGCGCCAGCAGCTTGGAAGGCACACATACCGGGGAGCTGTTTTTT.

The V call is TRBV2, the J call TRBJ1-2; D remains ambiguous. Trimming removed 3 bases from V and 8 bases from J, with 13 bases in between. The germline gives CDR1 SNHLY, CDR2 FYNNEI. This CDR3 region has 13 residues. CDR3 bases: TGTGCCAGCAGTGAGGCGGGTGTGTGGGGCTACACCTTC. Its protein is CASSEAGVWGYTF.

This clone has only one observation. The CDR3 nucleotides are TGCAGCGTTGCAATGGGACAGTGGGGACTAGCCAAAAACATTCAGTACTTC. Protein: CSVAMGQWGLAKNIQYF. V and J are TRBV29-1 and TRBJ2-4; perhaps TRBD1 as D (7 bases). Germline CDR1 and CDR2: SQVTM and ANQGSEA. The CDR3 has 17 residues. V was clipped by 4 bases and J by 0 bases, with 19 bases between them.

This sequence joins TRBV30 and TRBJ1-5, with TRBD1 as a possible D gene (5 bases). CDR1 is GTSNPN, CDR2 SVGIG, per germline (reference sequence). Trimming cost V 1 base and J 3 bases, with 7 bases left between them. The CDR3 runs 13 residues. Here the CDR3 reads CAWSGQTNQPQHF. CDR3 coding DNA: TGTGCCTGGAGTGGACAGACCAATCAGCCCCAGCATTTT.

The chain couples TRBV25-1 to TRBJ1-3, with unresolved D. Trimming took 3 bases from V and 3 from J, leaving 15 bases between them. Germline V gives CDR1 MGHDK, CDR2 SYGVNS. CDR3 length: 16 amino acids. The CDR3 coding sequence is TGTGCCAGCAGTGAGAGGCGGAGTGACTTTGGAAACACCATATATTTT. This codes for CASSERRSDFGNTIYF.

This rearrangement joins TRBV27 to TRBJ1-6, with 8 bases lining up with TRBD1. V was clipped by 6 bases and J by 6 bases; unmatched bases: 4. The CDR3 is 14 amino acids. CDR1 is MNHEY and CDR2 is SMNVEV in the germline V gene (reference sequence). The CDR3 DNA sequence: TGTGCCAGCAGGCCGGGACAGGTTAATTCACCCCTCCACTTT. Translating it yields CASRPGQVNSPLHF.

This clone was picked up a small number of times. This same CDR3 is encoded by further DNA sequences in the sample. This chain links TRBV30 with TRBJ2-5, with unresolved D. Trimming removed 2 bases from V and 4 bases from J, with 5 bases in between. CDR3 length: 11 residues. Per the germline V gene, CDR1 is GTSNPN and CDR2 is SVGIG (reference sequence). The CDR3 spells CAWSLGETQYF. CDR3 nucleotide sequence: TGTGCCTGGAGTCTAGGAGAGACCCAGTACTTC.

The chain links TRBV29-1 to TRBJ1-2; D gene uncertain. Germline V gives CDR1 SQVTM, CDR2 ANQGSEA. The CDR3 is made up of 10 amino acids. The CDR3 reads CTLGIYGYTF. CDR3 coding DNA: TGCACCCTAGGAATCTATGGCTACACCTTC.

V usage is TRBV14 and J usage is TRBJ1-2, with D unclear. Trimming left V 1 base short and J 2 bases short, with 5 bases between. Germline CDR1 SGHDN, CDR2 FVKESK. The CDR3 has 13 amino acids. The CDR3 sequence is CASSQGRNYGYTF. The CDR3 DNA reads TGTGCCAGCAGCCAAGGCAGAAACTATGGCTACACCTTC.

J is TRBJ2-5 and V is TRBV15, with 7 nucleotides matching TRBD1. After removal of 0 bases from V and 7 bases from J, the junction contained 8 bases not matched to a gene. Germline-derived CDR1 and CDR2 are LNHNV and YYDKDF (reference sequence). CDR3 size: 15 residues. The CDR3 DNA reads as TGTGCCACCAGCAGAGATGGACAGGCACCCAGGACCCAGTACTTC. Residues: CATSRDGQAPRTQYF.

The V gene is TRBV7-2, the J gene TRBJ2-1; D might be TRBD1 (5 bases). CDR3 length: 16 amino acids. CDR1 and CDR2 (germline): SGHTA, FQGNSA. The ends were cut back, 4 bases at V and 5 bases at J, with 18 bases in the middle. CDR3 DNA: TGTGCCAGCAGCTCCGCCGACAGAGGTTCAAACAATGAGCAGTTCTTC. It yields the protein CASSSADRGSNNEQFF.

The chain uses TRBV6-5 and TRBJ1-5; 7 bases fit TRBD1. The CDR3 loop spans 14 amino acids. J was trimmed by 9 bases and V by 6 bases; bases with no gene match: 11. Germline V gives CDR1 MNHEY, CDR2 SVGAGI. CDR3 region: CASRAHRGQGPQHF. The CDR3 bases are TGTGCCAGCAGAGCCCACAGGGGCCAAGGGCCCCAGCATTTT.

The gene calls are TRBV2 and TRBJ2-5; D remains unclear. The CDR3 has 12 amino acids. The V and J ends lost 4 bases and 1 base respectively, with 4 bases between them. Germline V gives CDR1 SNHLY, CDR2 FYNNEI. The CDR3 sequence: CASSVVQETQYF. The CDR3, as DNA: TGTGCCAGCAGTGTTGTCCAAGAGACCCAGTACTTC.

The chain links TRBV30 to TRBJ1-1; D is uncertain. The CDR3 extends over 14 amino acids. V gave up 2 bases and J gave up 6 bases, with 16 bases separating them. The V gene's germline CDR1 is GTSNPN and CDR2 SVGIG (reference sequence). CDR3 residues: CAWSSSLGQAEAFF. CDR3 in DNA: TGTGCCTGGAGTTCCTCCCTTGGGCAGGCTGAAGCTTTCTTT.

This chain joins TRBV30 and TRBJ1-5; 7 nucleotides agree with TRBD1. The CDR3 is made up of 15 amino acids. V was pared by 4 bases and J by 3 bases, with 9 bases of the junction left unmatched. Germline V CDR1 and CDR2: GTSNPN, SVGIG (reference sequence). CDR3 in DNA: TGTGCCTGGAAGGACGGGGGACAGCTCAATCAGCCCCAGCATTTT. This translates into CAWKDGGQLNQPQHF.

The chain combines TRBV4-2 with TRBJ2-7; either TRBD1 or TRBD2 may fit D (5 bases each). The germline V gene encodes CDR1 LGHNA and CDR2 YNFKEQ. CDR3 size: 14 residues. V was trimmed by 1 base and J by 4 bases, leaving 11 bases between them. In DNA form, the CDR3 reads TGTGCCAGCAGCCAAGCCCTTGGGGGATACGAGCAGTACTTC. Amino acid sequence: CASSQALGGYEQYF.

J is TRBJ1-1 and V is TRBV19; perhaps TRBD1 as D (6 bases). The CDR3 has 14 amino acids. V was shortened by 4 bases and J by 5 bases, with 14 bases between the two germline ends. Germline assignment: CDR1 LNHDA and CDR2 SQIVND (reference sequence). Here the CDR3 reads CASSTSQGNTEAFF. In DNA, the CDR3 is TGTGCCAGTAGTACATCTCAGGGGAATACTGAAGCTTTCTTT. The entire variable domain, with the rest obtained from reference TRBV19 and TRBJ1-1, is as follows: DGGITQSPKYLFRKEGQNVTLSCEQNLNHDAMYWYRQDPGQGLRLIYYSQIVNDFQKGDIAEGYSVSREKKESFPLTVTSAQKNPTAFYLCASSTSQGNTEAFFGQGTRLTVV.